This TCR beta chain was found in a study of T cell repertoires in cytomegalovirus infection (dated by TCRdb to the late 2010s). Concerning the study at large: Peptide stimulations targeted recently identified HLA-C-restricted CMV epitopes, whose presentation resists viral immunomodulation, together with well-studied HLA-B-restricted epitopes. Donor HLA type was relevant to the analysis, because carriage of CMV infection together with the matching HLA type was indicated by public TCR beta signatures. Overall study results and their limits: Cumulative frequency of public TCR beta family members discriminated carriers of CMV infection plus the relevant HLA type in this cohort and an independent approximately 400-donor cohort. The ex vivo response was dominated by HLA-C-restricted CMV-specific TCR beta clonotypes, and the single most frequent clonotype in two of eight donors was supplied by these HLA-C-restricted clonotypes.

This clonotype was detected a few times. There is no known antigen for this receptor. Per-base qualities were not stored, and no clone one base away is much larger. Sequencing was carried out with an Illumina HiSeq 1500. In-frame beta chains were kept once TCRdb had trimmed the public reads at Q25 with fastp and called clones with MiXCR. All rows with the same CDR3 protein become a single entry with the most common DNA and genes. This sample comprises approximately 470,000 distinct CDR3 sequences, approximately 46% of them detected only once. The biggest ten clones account for around 45% of the sample. The sample's treatment or condition label, in plain terms: in vitro stimulation with specific CMV peptide epitopes to enrich CMV-specific T cells. Sequencing used cultured PBMCs, obtained from culture after CMV antigen stimulation. The clonotype comes from a human donor in good health (CMV status not recorded). Some clones in this sample may be carry-over from other donors' samples.

The DNA sequence is TGTGCCAGCAGCTTAGACGGGGTCAATGAGCAGTTCTTC. This encodes CASSLDGVNEQFF. The rearranged segments are TRBV7-2 and TRBJ2-1, with TRBD2 tentatively as D gene (5 bases match). Reading the germline V gene gives CDR1 SGHTA and CDR2 FQGNSA. Trimming at the junction amounts to 1 base on V and 6 bases on J, and the germline ends lie 7 bases apart. From the cysteine through the phenylalanine, the CDR3 covers 13 amino acids. The CDR3 DNA has 39 bases and is translated from base 1.